A single sample is the source of the 3 T cell receptor beta chains below, sequenced in a study of T cells in localized non-small cell lung cancer. TCRdb's copy holds only in-frame clones and misses some; the assay was immunoSEQ multiplex PCR. The sample has about 40,000 clones, around 86% seen once. The material was peripheral blood, obtained before any cancer treatment. The receptors stem from a man between 40 and 69 years old with stage I lung adenocarcinoma.

The chain employs TRBV27 and TRBJ2-7; D is perhaps TRBD1 or TRBD2 (6 bases each). Trimming removed 2 bases from V and 4 bases from J, with 12 bases in between. The CDR3 sequence is 14 residues long. CDR1 and CDR2 (germline): MNHEY, SMNVEV (reference sequence). CDR3 protein: CASSLRGARYEQYF. The DNA of the CDR3 is TGTGCCAGCAGTTTAAGGGGGGCGCGTTACGAGCAGTACTTC.

The chain uses TRBV18 and TRBJ1-1; D may be TRBD1 (6 bases). The CDR3 totals 14 residues. V lost 5 bases to trimming and J lost 1 base, with 11 bases between them. Per the germline V gene, CDR1 is KGHSH and CDR2 is LQKENI. CDR3: CASSARGENTEAFF. The CDR3, as DNA: TGTGCCAGCTCAGCCAGGGGCGAGAACACTGAAGCTTTCTTT.

The J gene is TRBJ2-5, the V gene TRBV11-2; D gene uncertain. V was clipped by 7 bases and J by 3 bases, with 12 bases between them. The CDR3 totals 13 residues. CDR1 SGHAT and CDR2 FQNNGV come from the germline V gene. CDR3 nucleotides: TGTGCCAGCATGCTATCAGGAGAAGAGACCCAGTACTTC. The encoded protein is CASMLSGEETQYF.